This T cell receptor beta chain was found in a study of shared T cell receptors in the human thymus (dated by TCRdb to the early 2020s). Regarding the complete study: The study examined how self-reactive, shared T-cell receptor alpha chains are generated in the human thymus.

As regards this clone: The antigen this receptor binds is unknown. One base away there is no much larger clone; base qualities are not given.

V was cut back by 3 bases and J by 4 bases, leaving a gap of 10 bases between them. CDR1 and CDR2 (LNHNV, YYDKDF) derive from the germline V gene (reference sequence). The cysteine opens and the phenylalanine closes a CDR3 of 14 amino acids. Left in the record is the CDR3 DNA by itself, 42 bases read in frame from the first base. Libraries were prepared through the immunoSEQ multiplex PCR assay. TCRdb provides this immuneACCESS table in a form limited to in-frame rearrangements. Some clones are lacking; in checked studies, under half of them reflect an unresolved V gene, and why the rest are absent is not known. This sample is represented by roughly 550,000 clones; around 78% of them were singletons. Around 0.013% of the sample is held by the ten biggest clonotypes. The data also belong to a second study, concerning human thymus T cells. The second study, in turn, reports: Immunologically healthy infants undergoing open corrective cardiac surgery for congenital heart defects in Finland were used as donors. The thymus tissue came from surgical resects taken out during corrective cardiac surgery. Both the thymic and the peripheral blood repertoires appeared to show biased V and J gene segment usage. The related research found that thymic TCR repertoires overlapped highly between unrelated individuals. The study used fewer than ten infant thymus samples plus four related peripheral blood samples to characterize TCR alpha and beta repertoires. Donor ages ranging from about 7 to 244 days were recorded, and roughly six male and a couple of female infants were included in the cohort. After being mechanically released from the tissue, thymocytes were kept at -70 degrees C in pellets of about 8.5-32 million cells. A QIAsymphony instrument was used to extract genomic DNA from frozen cell pellets. TCRB and TCRAD loci were amplified from a standardized quantity of quality-controlled genomic DNA using the immunoSEQ multiplex PCR assay. The amplicons covered the V(D)J region and were long enough to include the CDR3 and to identify the V and J genes. Amplicon sequencing was performed on an Illumina platform through the commercial immunoSEQ service. Primer bias and sequencing errors were corrected as previously described, and TCRAD and TCRB definitions were based on the IMGT database. Analysis of the repertoires was done with immunoSEQ Analyzer 3.0 and VDJTools and included basic statistics, V/J segment usage, diversity estimates, rarefaction and pairwise overlap. Diversity was estimated with Chao1, ChaoE, Efron-Thisted, Shannon and inverse Simpson indices, and also on datasets down-sampled to the smallest sample. Repertoire overlap was assessed by strict matching of CDR3 nucleotide sequence, V gene and J gene, and clustering was done by Jaccard-based multidimensional scaling. Thymus samples yielded on average about 810,000 unique TCRB clonotypes, compared with roughly 76,000 from blood samples.

This receptor was identified in a boy under two years old with a congenital heart defect. Donor details come from another sample of the same person, matched by shared clones. Sample: thymocytes. The receptor chain draws on TRBV15 and TRBJ1-5; TRBD1 is a weak D gene call, 6 bases matching. The DNA reads TGTGCCACCAGCAGCCGACAGGATAATCAGCCCCAGCATTTT. The translation is CATSSRQDNQPQHF.